These 26 T cell receptor beta chains were all obtained from the same sample, sequenced in a study of OX40 agonist ivuxolimab in advanced cancers. The method was immunoSEQ multiplex PCR; TCRdb's version includes in-frame clones alone and lacks a portion of them. There are about 58,000 clones in the sample; less than 90% occur only once, and approximately 3.1% lies in the top ten. Sequencing used CD4+ or CD8+ T cells sorted from blood, obtained in a trial of the OX40 agonist ivuxolimab. The receptors stem from an adult with an advanced solid tumor such as melanoma, head and neck, liver or kidney cancer.

V gene TRBV16 combines with J gene TRBJ2-5; 7 bases are a match to TRBD1. Germline CDR1 KGHSY, CDR2 FQNENV. V was clipped by 4 bases and J by 3 bases; unmatched bases: 20. The CDR3 contains 19 residues. The CDR3 loop is CASSRERPEGRGWEETQYF. The CDR3 region has the DNA TGTGCCAGCAGCCGAGAAAGACCAGAGGGCAGGGGGTGGGAAGAGACCCAGTACTTC. The complete variable domain, with remaining parts taken from reference TRBV16 and TRBJ2-5, reads GEEVAQTPKHLVRGEGQKAKLYCAPIKGHSYVFWYQQVLKNEFKFLISFQNENVFDETGMPKERFSAKCLPNSPCSLEIQATKLEDSAVYFCASSRERPEGRGWEETQYFGPGTRLLVL.

The chain joins TRBV10-3 to TRBJ1-1, with a possible D match to TRBD1 (5 bases). This CDR3 is built from 12 residues. From germline, CDR1 is ENHRY and CDR2 SYGVKD. Deletions cut 7 bases from V and 3 bases from J, with 9 bases between. This CDR3 reads CAIKGVDTEAFF. In DNA, the CDR3 is TGTGCCATCAAAGGGGTGGACACTGAAGCTTTCTTT.

The chain employs TRBV11-3 and TRBJ1-3; D gene uncertain. The V end was cut by 5 bases, the J end by 2 bases, with 10 bases between. Germline V gene sequence: CDR1 SGHNT, CDR2 YENEEA. The CDR3 consists of 14 residues. CDR3 sequence reads: CASSPYGPGNTIYF. The DNA for the CDR3 is TGTGCCAGCAGCCCCTACGGTCCTGGAAACACCATATATTTT.

The chain combines TRBV7-9 with TRBJ1-4; D is uncertain. The CDR3 totals 13 residues. Germline CDR1 SEHNR, CDR2 FQNEAQ (reference sequence). Deletions cut 5 bases from V and 3 bases from J, with 7 bases between. CDR3 coding DNA: TGTGCCAGCAGCCGGGGATCTAATGAAAAACTGTTTTTT. It specifies CASSRGSNEKLFF. Full variable domain (missing parts from reference TRBV7-9 and TRBJ1-4): DTGVSQNPRHKITKRGQNVTFRCDPISEHNRLYWYRQTLGQGPEFLTYFQNEAQLEKSRLLSDRFSAERPKGSFSTLEIQRTEQGDSAMYLCASSRGSNEKLFFGSGTQLSVL.

The rearrangement uses TRBV2 and TRBJ2-3, with D perhaps TRBD2 (6 bases). The V end was cut by 6 bases, the J end by 3 bases, with 16 bases between. This CDR3 region has 15 residues. In germline, CDR1 is SNHLY, CDR2 FYNNEI. CDR3 protein: CASRGGLFTTDTQYF. The CDR3 nucleotides are TGTGCCAGCAGGGGAGGACTATTTACGACAGATACGCAGTATTTT.

The rearrangement links TRBV19 to TRBJ1-5; 7 positions match TRBD1. V lost 5 bases, J lost 3 bases, and 10 bases stayed unmatched. This CDR3 has 16 amino acids. Germline V gives CDR1 LNHDA, CDR2 SQIVND (reference sequence). CDR3 region: CASSFYPGQINQPQHF. CDR3 sequence (DNA): TGTGCCAGTAGTTTCTACCCGGGACAGATCAATCAGCCCCAGCATTTT.

The chain uses TRBV6-6 and TRBJ2-3; 15 nucleotides align to TRBD2. Trimming removed 4 bases from V and 5 bases from J; junction bases left unmatched: 4. This CDR3 comprises 16 residues. Germline V gene lookup returns CDR1 MNHNY and CDR2 SVGAGI (reference sequence). The CDR3 here is CASSWTSGGEGDTQYF. The CDR3 coding sequence is TGTGCCAGCAGTTGGACTAGCGGGGGGGAGGGAGATACGCAGTATTTT.

The chain couples TRBV7-3 to TRBJ2-1; 9 nucleotides agree with TRBD1. CDR3 size: 18 residues. Germline values: CDR1 SGHTA, CDR2 FQGTGA. The trim removed 1 base at V and 7 bases at J, leaving 14 bases unmatched. The chain's CDR3 is CASSLNPPLRGQGNEQFF. The DNA of the CDR3 is TGTGCCAGCAGCTTAAACCCCCCGCTTCGGGGACAGGGTAATGAGCAGTTCTTC. The full variable domain, with the rest looked up from reference TRBV7-3 and TRBJ2-1, is GAGVSQTPSNKVTEKGKYVELRCDPISGHTALYWYRQSLGQGPEFLIYFQGTGAADDSGLPNDRFFAVRPEGSVSTLKIQRTERGDSAVYLCASSLNPPLRGQGNEQFFGPGTRLTVL.

V gene TRBV18 combines with J gene TRBJ1-1; TRBD1 matches at 8 bases. Germline CDR1 and CDR2: KGHSH and LQKENI. V was clipped by 5 bases and J by 4 bases; unmatched bases: 6. The CDR3 length is 14 residues. The CDR3 sequence: CASSGQGARTEAFF. CDR3 sequence (DNA): TGTGCCAGCTCAGGCCAGGGGGCGCGCACTGAAGCTTTCTTT.

The gene calls are TRBV2 and TRBJ1-1; TRBD1 agrees at 7 bases. After removal of 2 bases from V and 5 bases from J, the junction contained 8 bases not matched to a gene. This CDR3 contains 15 residues. Looked up from germline, CDR1 is SNHLY and CDR2 is FYNNEI. The CDR3 loop is CASSEIQGVRTEAFF. CDR3 sequence (DNA): TGTGCCAGCAGTGAAATTCAGGGGGTCAGGACTGAAGCTTTCTTT.

The chain has TRBV13 and TRBJ2-7, with 9 nucleotides matching TRBD2. With V trimmed by 4 bases and J by 7 bases, 11 bases remained unmatched. This CDR3 comprises 15 residues. CDR1 is PRHDT, CDR2 FYEKMQ, per germline (reference sequence). The chain's CDR3 is CASSSPSRGGEEQYF. In nucleotides, the CDR3 is TGTGCCAGCAGCTCCCCTAGCCGCGGGGGGGAAGAGCAGTACTTC.

This sequence joins TRBV11-3 and TRBJ1-1, with no clear D. The ends were cut back, 0 bases at V and 11 bases at J, with 16 bases in the middle. The CDR3 sequence is 14 residues long. Germline lookup yields CDR1 SGHNT and CDR2 YENEEA. The CDR3 loop is CASSLDLSGRLAFF. The CDR3, as DNA: TGTGCCAGCAGCTTAGACTTGTCTGGGAGGTTGGCTTTCTTT.

The chain couples TRBV9 to TRBJ1-2; D remains ambiguous. The CDR3 extends over 14 amino acids. CDR1 is SGDLS and CDR2 is YYNGEE in the germline V gene. V lost 0 bases, J lost 3 bases, and 9 bases lay in between. CDR3 region: CASSVAGVDYGYTF. For the CDR3, the DNA is TGTGCCAGCAGCGTAGCTGGGGTTGACTATGGCTACACCTTC.

The V and J genes are TRBV6-5 and TRBJ2-3, with D perhaps matching TRBD1 (5 bases). The germline CDR1 and CDR2 sequences are MNHEY and SVGAGI. V lost 2 bases, J lost 5 bases, and 11 bases lay in between. The CDR3 length is 14 residues. The CDR3 region has the DNA TGTGCCAGCAGTTACGGTCAGGGTCAAGATACGCAGTATTTT. Translated: CASSYGQGQDTQYF.

The rearrangement joins TRBV5-1 to TRBJ2-3; 9 positions match TRBD1. Germline loops: CDR1 SGHRS, CDR2 YFSETQ. Unmatched junction bases numbered 7, after V lost 3 bases and J lost 2 bases. This CDR3 is built from 16 residues. The DNA for the CDR3 is TGCGCCAGCAGCTCCACTACAGGGGGCTTCACAGATACGCAGTATTTT. It codes for CASSSTTGGFTDTQYF.

This sequence joins TRBV5-1 and TRBJ2-1; TRBD1 aligns across 8 bases. The CDR3 runs 16 residues. V dropped 0 bases and J dropped 2; count of bases not matched to a gene: 4. Germline CDR1 reads SGHRS; CDR2 reads YFSETQ. Here the CDR3 DNA reads TGCGCCAGCAGCTTGGCAGGGGGCCGCACCTACAATGAGCAGTTCTTC. This sequence encodes CASSLAGGRTYNEQFF. The entire variable domain, with the rest obtained from reference TRBV5-1 and TRBJ2-1, is as follows: KAGVTQTPRYLIKTRGQQVTLSCSPISGHRSVSWYQQTPGQGLQFLFEYFSETQRNKGNFPGRFSGRQFSNSRSEMNVSTLELGDSALYLCASSLAGGRTYNEQFFGPGTRLTVL.

The chain recombines TRBV18 with TRBJ1-4, with 10 bases matching TRBD1. Germline V gene data show CDR1 as KGHSH and CDR2 as LQKENI. The CDR3 spans 15 residues. V gave up 2 bases and J gave up 5 bases; unmatched junction bases: 2. The CDR3 sequence: CASSPGTGENEKLFF. The CDR3 bases are TGTGCCAGCTCACCAGGGACAGGGGAAAATGAAAAACTGTTTTTT.

The V call is TRBV4-2, the J call TRBJ2-7; D is possibly TRBD2 (6 bases). Germline assignment: CDR1 LGHNA and CDR2 YNFKEQ. CDR3 length equals 14 residues. V was shortened by 0 bases and J by 4 bases, with 10 bases between the two germline ends. This CDR3 is CASSQDRDFYEQYF. CDR3 nucleotide sequence: TGTGCCAGCAGCCAAGATAGGGACTTTTACGAGCAGTACTTC.

This rearrangement joins TRBV7-2 to TRBJ2-3; 9 bases line up with TRBD1. The CDR3 contains 16 residues. Germline V gene data show CDR1 as SGHTA and CDR2 as FQGNSA. V lost 5 bases to trimming and J lost 3 bases; unmatched junction nucleotides: 9. CDR3 coding DNA: TGTGCCAGCAGCCCCCGGGACAGGGTCGGGACAGATACGCAGTATTTT. Translating gives CASSPRDRVGTDTQYF.

The chain couples TRBV9 to TRBJ1-2; D may be TRBD1 (5 bases). The CDR3 totals 16 residues. Germline values: CDR1 SGDLS, CDR2 YYNGEE. Between the trimmed V and J ends, which lost 3 bases and 2 bases, there was a span of 17 bases. The CDR3 sequence is CASSDPPGRRNYGYTF. Written as DNA, the CDR3 is TGTGCCAGCAGCGACCCCCCGGGACGGCGAAACTATGGCTACACCTTC.

The chain combines TRBV6-6 with TRBJ2-7, with no clear D. V was cut by 0 bases and J by 3 bases, with 9 bases left in between. This CDR3 has 14 residues. Germline CDR1 reads MNHNY; CDR2 reads SVGAGI (reference sequence). CDR3 sequence (DNA): TGTGCCAGCAGTTACTCGTCGGGCTACTACGAGCAGTACTTC. Translation: CASSYSSGYYEQYF.

The V and J genes are TRBV28 and TRBJ1-1; D remains unclear. CDR3 length: 13 amino acids. V was cut by 2 bases and J by 6 bases, with 10 bases left in between. CDR1 is MDHEN, CDR2 SYDVKM, per germline. CDR3 coding DNA: TGTGCCAGCAGTTTACCCGAGAATTCTGAAGCTTTCTTT. Its translation: CASSLPENSEAFF.

Written as DNA, the CDR3 is TGCGCCAGCAGCCAAGGGGGGAATAACTATAATTCACCCCTCCACTTT. This gives the protein CASSQGGNNYNSPLHF. This rearrangement joins TRBV4-1 to TRBJ1-6, with D possibly matching TRBD1 (5 bases). V shed 1 base and J shed 3 bases, with 10 bases lying between them. Germline CDR1 and CDR2: MGHRA and YSYEKL. The CDR3 runs to 16 residues.

The CDR3: CATRPREGYNEQFF. The CDR3 bases are TGTGCTACAAGACCTAGAGAGGGTTACAATGAGCAGTTCTTC. V gene TRBV19 combines with J gene TRBJ2-1; tentative D call: TRBD2 (5 bases). This CDR3 comprises 14 residues. Germline CDR1 LNHDA, CDR2 SQIVND (reference sequence).

This chain joins TRBV4-3 and TRBJ1-2; D not resolved. Trimming stripped 0 bases from V and 3 bases from J, with 5 bases between. Germline V lookup: CDR1 LGHNA, CDR2 YSLEER. The CDR3 totals 13 residues. The CDR3 loop reads CASSQDADYGYTF. For the CDR3, the DNA is TGCGCCAGCAGCCAAGACGCAGACTATGGCTACACCTTC.

This sequence joins TRBV30 and TRBJ1-6; possible D gene TRBD1, 5 bases. Trimming pared 0 bases from V and 8 bases from J, leaving 11 bases between. Germline V gene lookup returns CDR1 GTSNPN and CDR2 SVGIG (reference sequence). The CDR3 extends over 14 amino acids. The CDR3 loop is CAWSVPRVHSPLHF. The DNA of the CDR3 is TGTGCCTGGAGTGTACCCAGGGTTCATTCACCCCTCCACTTT.